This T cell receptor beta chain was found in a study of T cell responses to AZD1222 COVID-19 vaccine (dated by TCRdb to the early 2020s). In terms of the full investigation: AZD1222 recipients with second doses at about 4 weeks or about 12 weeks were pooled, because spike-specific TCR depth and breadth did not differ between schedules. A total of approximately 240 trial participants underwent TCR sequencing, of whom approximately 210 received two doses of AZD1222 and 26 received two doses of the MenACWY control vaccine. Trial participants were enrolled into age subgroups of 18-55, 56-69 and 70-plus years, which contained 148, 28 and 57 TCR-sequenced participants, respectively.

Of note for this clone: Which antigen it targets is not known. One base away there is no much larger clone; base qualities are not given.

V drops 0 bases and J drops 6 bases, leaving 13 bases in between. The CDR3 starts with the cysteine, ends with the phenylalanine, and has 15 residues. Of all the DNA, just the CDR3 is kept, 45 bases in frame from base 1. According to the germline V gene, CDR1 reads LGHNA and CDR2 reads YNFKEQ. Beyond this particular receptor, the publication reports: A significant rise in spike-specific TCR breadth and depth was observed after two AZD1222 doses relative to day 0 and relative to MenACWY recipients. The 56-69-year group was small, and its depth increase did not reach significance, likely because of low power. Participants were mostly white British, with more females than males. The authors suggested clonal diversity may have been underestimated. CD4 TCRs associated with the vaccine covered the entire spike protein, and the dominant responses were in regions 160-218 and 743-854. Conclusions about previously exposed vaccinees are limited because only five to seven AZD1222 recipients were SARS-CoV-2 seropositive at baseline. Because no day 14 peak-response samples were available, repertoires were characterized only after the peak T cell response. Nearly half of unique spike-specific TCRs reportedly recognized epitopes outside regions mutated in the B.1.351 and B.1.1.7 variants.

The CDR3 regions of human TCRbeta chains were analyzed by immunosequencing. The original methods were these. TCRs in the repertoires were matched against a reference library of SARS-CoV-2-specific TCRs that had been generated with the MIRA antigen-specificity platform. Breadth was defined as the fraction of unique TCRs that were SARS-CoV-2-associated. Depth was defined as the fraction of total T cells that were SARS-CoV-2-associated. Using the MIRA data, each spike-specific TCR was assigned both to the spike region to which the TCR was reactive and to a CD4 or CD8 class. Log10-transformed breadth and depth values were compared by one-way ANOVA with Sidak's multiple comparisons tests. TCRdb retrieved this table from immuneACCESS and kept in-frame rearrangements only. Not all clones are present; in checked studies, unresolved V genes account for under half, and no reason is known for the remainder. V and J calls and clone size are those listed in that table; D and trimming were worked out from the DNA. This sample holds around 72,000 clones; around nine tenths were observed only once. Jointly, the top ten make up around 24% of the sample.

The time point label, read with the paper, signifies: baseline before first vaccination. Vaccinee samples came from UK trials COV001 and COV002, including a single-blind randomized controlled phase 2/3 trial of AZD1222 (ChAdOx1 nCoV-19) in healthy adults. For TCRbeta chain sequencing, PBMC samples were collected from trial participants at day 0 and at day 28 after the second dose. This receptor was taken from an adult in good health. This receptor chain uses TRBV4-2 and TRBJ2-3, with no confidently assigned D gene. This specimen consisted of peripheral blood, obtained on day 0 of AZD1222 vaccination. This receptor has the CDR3 CASSQDVLASDTQYF. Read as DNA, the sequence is TGTGCCAGCAGCCAAGATGTCCTCGCCTCGGATACGCAGTATTTT.